Each of the 18 T cell receptor beta chains below was sequenced from the same sample in a study of breast tumors, draining lymph nodes, adjacent tissues. From the multiplex PCR reads, TCRdb called clonotypes with MiXCR, one entry per CDR3 protein. The profile covers 17,000 or so distinct CDR3 sequences, with around 58% appearing a single time and under 25% taken by the ten largest. The sample comprised tumor-adjacent breast tissue. The receptors derive from a female donor with breast cancer. Some clones in this sample may be carry-over from other donors' samples.

This clonotype was seen many times. The chain joins TRBV19 to TRBJ1-1; D uncertain. CDR1 is LNHDA and CDR2 is SQIVND in the germline V gene (reference sequence). V was clipped by 5 bases and J by 1 base, with 5 bases between them. The CDR3 is made up of 12 amino acids. Here the CDR3 DNA reads TGTGCCAGTAGTCAGGAGAACACTGAAGCTTTCTTT. This translates into CASSQENTEAFF.

This clonotype qualifies as medium-sized. The chain recombines TRBV9 with TRBJ2-1; D is undetermined. The V end lost 0 bases, the J end lost 5 bases, and 9 bases lay between the germline ends. The V gene's germline CDR1 is SGDLS and CDR2 YYNGEE. The CDR3 has 14 residues. The CDR3 protein is CASSVGRSHNEQFF. In DNA, the CDR3 is TGTGCCAGCAGCGTAGGGCGGTCACACAATGAGCAGTTCTTC.

The chain combines TRBV20-1 with TRBJ2-7, with TRBD2 identical over 8 bases. V was clipped by 5 bases and J by 5 bases; unmatched bases: 26. The CDR3 runs 19 residues. Germline values: CDR1 DFQATT, CDR2 SNEGSKA (reference sequence). The CDR3 region has the DNA TGCAGTGCTGCTAAGCCGACTAGCGAAGGGAAGGAAACGTTCCACGAGCAGTACGTC. Protein: CSAAKPTSEGKETFHEQYV.

This chain connects TRBV12-3 or TRBV12-4 to TRBJ1-6, with TRBD1 as a possible D gene (6 bases). This CDR3 region has 13 residues. The V gene lost 4 bases and the J gene lost 10 bases, with 11 bases spanning the gap. CDR3 coding DNA: TGTGCCAGCAGTTCTACAGGGAACTCACCCCTCCACTTT. Translating gives CASSSTGNSPLHF.

This clonotype was counted ten times or more. A much larger clone lies one base from this, so it may be a read error. This chain links TRBV6-5 with TRBJ1-5; D not certain. The V end was cut by 5 bases, the J end by 6 bases, with 11 bases between. CDR1 is MNHEY, CDR2 SVGAGI, per germline. The CDR3 is 13 residues long. DNA for the CDR3: TGTGCCAGCAGTCTCCACGTGGGTCAGCCCCAGCATTTT. This translates into CASSLHVGQPQHF.

This clonotype was counted ten times or more. The gene calls are TRBV7-9 and TRBJ2-5; D unclear. Germline assignment: CDR1 SEHNR and CDR2 FQNEAQ (reference sequence). Trimming stripped 2 bases from V and 2 bases from J, with 12 bases between. The CDR3 loop spans 15 amino acids. The CDR3 sequence: CASSLIGGTQETQYF. In nucleotides, the CDR3 is TGTGCCAGCAGCTTAATCGGTGGTACGCAAGAGACCCAGTACTTC.

In its sample, this clonotype was seen once. The rearrangement uses TRBV27 and TRBJ1-2, with D maybe TRBD1 (6 bases). The germline CDR1 and CDR2 sequences are MNHEY and SMNVEV (reference sequence). Deletions cut 0 bases from V and 4 bases from J, with 12 bases between. There are 15 residues in the CDR3. The CDR3: CASSLSATRGYGYTF. CDR3 nucleotide sequence: TGTGCCAGCAGTTTATCTGCGACCAGGGGCTATGGCTACACCTTC.

The chain couples TRBV2 to TRBJ1-5, with D possibly TRBD1 on 6 matching bases. Trimming took off 2 bases at V and 3 bases at J, with 8 bases between the two ends. The V gene's germline CDR1 is SNHLY and CDR2 FYNNEI. The CDR3 totals 14 residues. CDR3 in amino acids: CASSERGFNQPQHF. CDR3 coding DNA: TGTGCCAGCAGTGAAAGGGGGTTCAATCAGCCCCAGCATTTT.

Notes on this clonotype: It is unclear where the CDR3 begins or ends on the DNA, so no DNA is shown, and the CDR3 is as TCRdb lists it. The chain combines TRBV7-5 with TRBJ1-5; the table's D call, TRBD1, was not checked against the DNA. TRBV7-5 is a pseudogene locus. The CDR3 is 18 residues long, counting both termini. CDR3 sequence reads: CISVPAAYTGSSNQPQHF.

This clonotype was found many times. The chain is built from TRBV27 and TRBJ1-5; D is uncertain. Germline CDR1 and CDR2: MNHEY and SMNVEV (reference sequence). The CDR3 contains 15 residues. The V gene lost 0 bases and the J gene lost 6 bases, with 12 bases spanning the gap. This CDR3 reads CASSLSLPASQPQHF. In DNA, the CDR3 is TGTGCCAGCAGTTTATCGCTCCCAGCCAGTCAGCCCCAGCATTTT.

Here the CDR3 reads CASSPQWLGEQYV. CDR3 in DNA: TGCGCCAGCAGCCCTCAGTGGTTGGGCGAGCAGTACGTC. The chain couples TRBV10-2 to TRBJ2-7; D ambiguous. From germline, CDR1 is WSHSY and CDR2 SAAADI. The CDR3 totals 13 residues. Trimming removed 6 bases from V and 6 bases from J, with 15 bases in between.

The chain joins TRBV5-1 to TRBJ1-6; 8 nucleotides match TRBD1. Germline loops: CDR1 SGHRS, CDR2 YFSETQ. Germline trimming cut 5 bases from V and 10 bases from J; bases unmatched to any gene: 11. The CDR3 sequence is 15 residues long. The CDR3 loop reads CASRQPDRVLSPLHF. CDR3 DNA sequence: TGCGCCAGCAGACAGCCGGACAGGGTTTTGTCACCCCTCCACTTT.

The genes are TRBV20-1 and TRBJ1-2; D uncertain. The CDR3 sequence is 12 residues long. Germline CDR1 is DFQATT and CDR2 is SNEGSKA (reference sequence). Between the trimmed V and J ends, which lost 6 bases and 4 bases, there was a span of 12 bases. Here the CDR3 reads CSAPGQIYGYTF. The CDR3 DNA follows: TGCAGTGCCCCTGGTCAAATCTATGGCTACACCTTC.

To note about this clonotype: The junction departs from germline at one end; a sequencing error may be responsible. The gene calls are TRBV18 and TRBJ1-2, with 9 bases matching TRBD1. The CDR3 is 14 amino acids. Germline values: CDR1 KGHSH, CDR2 LQKENI. The CDR3 bases are TGTGCCAGCTCACTACGGACAGGGGACTACGGCTACACCTTC. Translation gives CASSLRTGDYGYTF.

The chain joins TRBV12-3 or TRBV12-4 to TRBJ2-7; D is perhaps TRBD1 (6 bases). Between the trimmed V and J ends, which lost 6 bases and 1 base, there was a span of 13 bases. CDR3 size: 14 residues. For the CDR3, the DNA is TGTGCCAGCAGCAAACAGGGTACGTCCTACGAGCAGTACTTC. Encoded protein: CASSKQGTSYEQYF.

The V gene is TRBV29-1, the J gene TRBJ1-2, with TRBD1 matching 7 bases. The trim removed 2 bases at V and 4 bases at J, leaving 13 bases unmatched. Germline values: CDR1 SQVTM, CDR2 ANQGSEA. CDR3 length: 16 residues. The CDR3 region is CSVEFRTGSRGYGYTF. Written as DNA, the CDR3 is TGCAGCGTTGAATTCCGGACAGGCTCCAGGGGCTATGGCTACACCTTC. The full variable domain, with the rest looked up from reference TRBV29-1 and TRBJ1-2, is SAVISQKPSRDICQRGTSLTIQCQVDSQVTMMFWYRQQPGQSLTLIATANQGSEATYESGFVIDKFPISRPNLTFSTLTVSNMSPEDSSIYLCSVEFRTGSRGYGYTFGSGTRLTVV.

The CDR3 region has the DNA TGTGCCAGCAGTCCACAGGACTCAAACCCCTACGAGCAGTACTTC. Its translation is CASSPQDSNPYEQYF. V is TRBV2 and J is TRBJ2-7; perhaps D is TRBD1 or TRBD2 (5 bases each). Trimming pared 5 bases from V and 2 bases from J, leaving 16 bases between. Germline-derived CDR1 and CDR2 are SNHLY and FYNNEI. CDR3 size: 15 residues.

J is TRBJ2-3 and V is TRBV28; TRBD2 agrees at 13 bases. With V trimmed by 7 bases and J by 7 bases, 8 bases remained unmatched. The CDR3 sequence is 15 residues long. Per germline, CDR1 MDHEN and CDR2 SYDVKM. CDR3 amino acids: CASTIGGTSGNTQYF. The DNA for the CDR3 is TGTGCCAGCACCATAGGAGGGACTAGCGGGAATACGCAGTATTTT.